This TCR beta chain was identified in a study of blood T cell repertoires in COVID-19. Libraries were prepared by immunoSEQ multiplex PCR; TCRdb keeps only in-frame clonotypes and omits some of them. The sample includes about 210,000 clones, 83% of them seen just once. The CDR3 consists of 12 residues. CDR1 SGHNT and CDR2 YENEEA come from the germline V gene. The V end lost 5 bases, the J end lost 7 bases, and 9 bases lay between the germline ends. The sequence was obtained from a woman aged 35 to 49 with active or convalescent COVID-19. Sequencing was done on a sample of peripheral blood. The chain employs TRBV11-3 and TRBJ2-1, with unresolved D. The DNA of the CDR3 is TGTGCCAGCAGCCTTGAGAGGAATGAGCAGTTCTTC. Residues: CASSLERNEQFF. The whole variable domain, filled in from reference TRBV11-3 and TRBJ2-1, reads EAGVVQSPRYKIIEKKQPVAFWCNPISGHNTLYWYLQNLGQGPELLIRYENEEAVDDSQLPKDRFSAERLKGVDSTLKIQPAELGDSAVYLCASSLERNEQFFGPGTRLTVL.